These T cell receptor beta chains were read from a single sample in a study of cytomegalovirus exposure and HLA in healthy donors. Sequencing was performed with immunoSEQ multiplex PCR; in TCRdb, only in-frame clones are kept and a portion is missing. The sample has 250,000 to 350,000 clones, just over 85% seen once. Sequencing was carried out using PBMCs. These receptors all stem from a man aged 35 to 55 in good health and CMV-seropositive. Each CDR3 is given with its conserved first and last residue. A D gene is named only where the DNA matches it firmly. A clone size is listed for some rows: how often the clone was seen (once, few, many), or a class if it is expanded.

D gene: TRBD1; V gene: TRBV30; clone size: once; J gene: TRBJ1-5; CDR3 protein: CAWSVRGGHQPQHF; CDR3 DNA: TGTGCCTGGAGTGTACGAGGGGGCCATCAGCCCCAGCATTTT
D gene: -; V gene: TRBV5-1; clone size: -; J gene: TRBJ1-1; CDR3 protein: CASSLGSMNTEAFF; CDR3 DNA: TGCGCCAGCAGCTTGGGGAGCATGAACACTGAAGCTTTCTTT
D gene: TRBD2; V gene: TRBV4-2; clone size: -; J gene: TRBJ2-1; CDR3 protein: CASSPTGTSGTHNEQFF; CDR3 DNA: TGTGCCAGCAGCCCTACTGGGACTAGCGGGACCCACAATGAGCAGTTCTTC
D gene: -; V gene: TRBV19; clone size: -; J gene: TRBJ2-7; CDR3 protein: CASSIRVGSYEQYF; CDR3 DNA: TGTGCCAGTAGTATCAGGGTGGGGTCCTACGAGCAGTACTTC
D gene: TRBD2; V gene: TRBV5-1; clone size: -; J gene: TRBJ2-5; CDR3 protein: CASSLSGRRETQYF; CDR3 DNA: TGCGCCAGCAGCCTTAGCGGGAGAAGGGAGACCCAGTACTTC
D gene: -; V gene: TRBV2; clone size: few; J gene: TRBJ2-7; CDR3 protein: CASSDPKSSYEQYF; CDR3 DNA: TGTGCCAGCAGTGATCCCAAGAGCTCCTACGAGCAGTACTTC
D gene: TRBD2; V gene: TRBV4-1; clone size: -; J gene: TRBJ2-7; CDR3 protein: CASSQGTSGRVYEQYF; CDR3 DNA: TGCGCCAGCAGCCAAGGGACTAGCGGGAGGGTGTACGAGCAGTACTTC
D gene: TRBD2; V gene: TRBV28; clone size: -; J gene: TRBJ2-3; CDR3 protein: CASGGLAGGVVGDTQYF; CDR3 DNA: TGTGCCAGCGGGGGACTAGCGGGAGGGGTTGTGGGGGATACGCAGTATTTT
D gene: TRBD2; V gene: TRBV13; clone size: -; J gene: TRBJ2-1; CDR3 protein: CASSTIGSGRATFLDEQFF; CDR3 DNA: TGTGCCAGCAGCACTATTGGCAGCGGGAGGGCCACCTTCTTGGATGAGCAGTTCTTC
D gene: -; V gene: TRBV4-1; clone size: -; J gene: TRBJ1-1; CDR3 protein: CASSLKDRPRTEAFF; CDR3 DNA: TGCGCCAGCAGCCTAAAAGACAGGCCCCGGACTGAAGCTTTCTTT
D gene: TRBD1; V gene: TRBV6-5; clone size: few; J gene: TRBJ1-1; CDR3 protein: CASRPDRVNTEAFF; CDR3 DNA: TGTGCCAGCAGACCGGACAGGGTGAACACTGAAGCTTTCTTT
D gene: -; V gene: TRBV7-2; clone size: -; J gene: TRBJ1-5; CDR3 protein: CASSFRAGSNQPQHF; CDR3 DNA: TGTGCCAGCAGCTTCCGAGCGGGGAGCAATCAGCCCCAGCATTTT
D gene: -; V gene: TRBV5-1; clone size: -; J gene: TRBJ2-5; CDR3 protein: CASSYQGRKETQYF; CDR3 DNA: TGCGCCAGCAGTTACCAGGGTCGGAAAGAGACCCAGTACTTC
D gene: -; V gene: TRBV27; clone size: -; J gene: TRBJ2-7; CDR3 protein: CASSPYESSEQYF; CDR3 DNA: TGTGCCAGCAGCCCATATGAGAGTTCCGAGCAGTACTTC
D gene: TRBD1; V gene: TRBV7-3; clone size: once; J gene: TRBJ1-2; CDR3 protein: CASSSGQGVYGYTF; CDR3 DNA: TGTGCCAGCAGCTCTGGACAGGGTGTCTATGGCTACACCTTC
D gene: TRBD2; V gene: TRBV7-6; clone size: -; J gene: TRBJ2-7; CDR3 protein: CASSDWTSGNYEQYF; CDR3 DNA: TGTGCCAGCAGCGACTGGACTAGCGGGAATTACGAGCAGTACTTC
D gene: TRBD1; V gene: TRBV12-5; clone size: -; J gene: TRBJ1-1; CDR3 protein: CASGKGQGNTEAFF; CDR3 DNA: TGTGCTAGTGGTAAGGGACAGGGGAACACTGAAGCTTTCTTT
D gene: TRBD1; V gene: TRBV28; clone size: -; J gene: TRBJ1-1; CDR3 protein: CAGRTGTNTEAFF; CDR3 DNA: TGTGCCGGACGGACAGGAACGAACACTGAAGCTTTCTTT
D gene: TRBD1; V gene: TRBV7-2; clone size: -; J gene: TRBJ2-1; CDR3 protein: CASSFGQGVGDDEQFF; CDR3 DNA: TGTGCCAGCAGCTTCGGACAGGGGGTCGGTGACGATGAGCAGTTCTTC
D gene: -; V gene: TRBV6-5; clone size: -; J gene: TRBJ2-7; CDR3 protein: CASSYAGGPKEQYF; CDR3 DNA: TGTGCCAGCAGTTATGCAGGAGGGCCGAAGGAGCAGTACTTC
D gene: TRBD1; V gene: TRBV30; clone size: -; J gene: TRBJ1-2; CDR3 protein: CAWAEMTGVWDGYTF; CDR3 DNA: TGTGCCTGGGCTGAGATGACAGGGGTCTGGGATGGCTACACCTTC
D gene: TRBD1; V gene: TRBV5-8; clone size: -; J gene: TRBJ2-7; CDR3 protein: CASSSYRGPLNEQYF; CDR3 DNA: TGTGCCAGCAGCAGTTACAGGGGACCGTTAAACGAGCAGTACTTC
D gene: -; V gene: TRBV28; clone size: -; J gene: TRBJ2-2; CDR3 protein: CASSLQRDRRNTGELFF; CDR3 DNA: TGTGCCAGCAGTTTACAACGAGACAGGCGGAACACCGGGGAGCTGTTTTTT
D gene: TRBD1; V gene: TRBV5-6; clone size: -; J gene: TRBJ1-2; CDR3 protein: CASSSTGVFAYGYTF; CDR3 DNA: TGTGCCAGCAGCTCGACAGGGGTGTTCGCCTATGGCTACACCTTC
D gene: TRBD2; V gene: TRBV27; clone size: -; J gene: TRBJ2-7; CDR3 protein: CASSPGTSGSSEQYF; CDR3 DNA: TGTGCCAGCAGTCCCGGGACTAGCGGGAGCTCCGAGCAGTACTTC
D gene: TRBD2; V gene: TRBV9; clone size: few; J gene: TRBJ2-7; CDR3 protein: CASSPGLELEQYF; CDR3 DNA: TGTGCCAGCAGCCCGGGACTAGAACTCGAGCAGTACTTC
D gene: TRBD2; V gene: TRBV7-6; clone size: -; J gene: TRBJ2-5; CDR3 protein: CASSPLGRETRGTQYF; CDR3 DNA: TGTGCCAGCAGCCCCCTCGGGCGGGAGACAAGAGGGACCCAGTACTTC
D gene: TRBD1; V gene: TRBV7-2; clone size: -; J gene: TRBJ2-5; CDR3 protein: CASSLQDRVSETQYF; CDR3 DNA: TGTGCCAGCAGCCTTCAGGACAGGGTTAGCGAGACCCAGTACTTC
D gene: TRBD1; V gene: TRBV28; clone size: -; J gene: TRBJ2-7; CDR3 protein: CASSPGQHYEQYF; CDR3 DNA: TGTGCCAGCAGTCCGGGACAGCATTACGAGCAGTACTTC
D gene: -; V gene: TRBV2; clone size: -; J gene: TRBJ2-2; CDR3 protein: CASNRLASTGELFF; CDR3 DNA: TGTGCCAGCAATCGGCTAGCGAGCACCGGGGAGCTGTTTTTT
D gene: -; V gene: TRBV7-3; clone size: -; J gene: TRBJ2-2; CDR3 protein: CASSSTGTLNTGELFF; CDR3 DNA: TGTGCCAGCAGCTCAACCGGGACTCTAAACACCGGGGAGCTGTTTTTT
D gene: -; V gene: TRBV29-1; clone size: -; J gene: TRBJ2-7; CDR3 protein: CSVEWAESSYEQYF; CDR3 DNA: TGCAGCGTTGAATGGGCAGAGAGCTCCTACGAGCAGTACTTC
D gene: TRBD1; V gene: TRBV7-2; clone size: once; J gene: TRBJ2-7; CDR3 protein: CASSLETGVGYEQYF; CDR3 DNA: TGTGCCAGCAGCTTAGAAACAGGGGTGGGTTACGAGCAGTACTTC
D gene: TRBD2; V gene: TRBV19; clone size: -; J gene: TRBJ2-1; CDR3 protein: CARGSREVSSYNEQFF; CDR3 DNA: TGTGCCAGGGGGTCTCGGGAGGTTAGCTCCTACAATGAGCAGTTCTTC
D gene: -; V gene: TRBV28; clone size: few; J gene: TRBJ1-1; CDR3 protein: CASSWPPGNTEAFF; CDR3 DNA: TGTGCCAGCAGTTGGCCCCCAGGGAACACTGAAGCTTTCTTT
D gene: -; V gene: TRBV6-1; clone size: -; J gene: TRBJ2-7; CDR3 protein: CATRAGSSYEQYF; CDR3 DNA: TGTGCCACCCGGGCCGGGAGCTCCTACGAGCAGTACTTC
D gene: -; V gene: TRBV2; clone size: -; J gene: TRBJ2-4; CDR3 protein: CASSPWDNQYF; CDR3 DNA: TGTGCCAGCAGTCCCTGGGACAATCAGTACTTC
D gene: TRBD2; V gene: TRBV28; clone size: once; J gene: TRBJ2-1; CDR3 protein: CASRETSGTYNEQFF; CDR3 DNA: TGTGCCAGCAGGGAGACTAGCGGGACCTACAATGAGCAGTTCTTC
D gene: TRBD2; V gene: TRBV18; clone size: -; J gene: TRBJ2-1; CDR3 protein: CASSPATSGRNEQFF; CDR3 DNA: TGTGCCAGCTCACCAGCTACTAGCGGGAGGAATGAGCAGTTCTTC
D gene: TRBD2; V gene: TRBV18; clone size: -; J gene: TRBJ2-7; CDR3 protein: CASSRTGGTAYEQYF; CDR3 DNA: TGTGCCAGCTCACGGACGGGGGGGACGGCCTACGAGCAGTACTTC
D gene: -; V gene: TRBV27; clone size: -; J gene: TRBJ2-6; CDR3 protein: CASSSHLDSEHSGANVLTF; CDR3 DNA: TGTGCCAGCAGTTCCCATCTTGACAGTGAACACTCTGGGGCCAACGTCCTGACTTTC
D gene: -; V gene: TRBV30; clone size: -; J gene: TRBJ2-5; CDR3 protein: CAWTPTRWETQYF; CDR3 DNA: TGTGCCTGGACTCCCACGCGGTGGGAGACCCAGTACTTC
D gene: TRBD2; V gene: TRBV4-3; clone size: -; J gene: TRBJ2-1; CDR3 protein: CASSRRLADIVYNEQFF; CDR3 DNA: TGCGCCAGCAGCCGCCGACTAGCGGACATAGTCTACAATGAGCAGTTCTTC
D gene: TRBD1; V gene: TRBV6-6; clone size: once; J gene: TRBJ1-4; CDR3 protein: CASSYPDRGGEKLFF; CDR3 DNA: TGTGCCAGCAGTTACCCGGACAGGGGAGGCGAAAAACTGTTTTTT
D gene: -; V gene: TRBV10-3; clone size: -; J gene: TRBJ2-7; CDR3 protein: CAIAPTDTYEQYF; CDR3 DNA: TGTGCCATCGCCCCAACAGACACCTACGAGCAGTACTTC
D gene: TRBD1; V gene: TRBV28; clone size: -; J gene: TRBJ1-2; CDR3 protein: CASGTGQGVLGYTF; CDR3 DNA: TGTGCCAGCGGTACTGGACAGGGTGTTCTCGGCTACACCTTC
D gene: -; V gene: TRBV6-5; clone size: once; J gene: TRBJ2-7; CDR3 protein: CASSAPGLRSYEQYF; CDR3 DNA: TGTGCCAGCAGTGCCCCGGGACTCCGCTCCTACGAGCAGTACTTC
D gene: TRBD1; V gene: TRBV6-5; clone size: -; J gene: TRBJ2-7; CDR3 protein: CASSYSTGFYEQYF; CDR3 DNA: TGTGCCAGCAGTTACTCGACAGGGTTCTACGAGCAGTACTTC
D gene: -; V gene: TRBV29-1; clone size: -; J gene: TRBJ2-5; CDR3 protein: CSVRWEIAETQYF; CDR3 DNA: TGCAGCGTTAGGTGGGAGATTGCAGAGACCCAGTACTTC
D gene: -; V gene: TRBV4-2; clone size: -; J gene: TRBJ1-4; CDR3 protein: CASSQVWQGNEKLFF; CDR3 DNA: TGTGCCAGCAGCCAAGTATGGCAGGGAAATGAAAAACTGTTTTTT
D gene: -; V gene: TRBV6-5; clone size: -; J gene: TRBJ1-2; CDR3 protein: CASSELYGYTF; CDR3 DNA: TGTGCCAGCAGTGAGCTTTATGGCTACACCTTC
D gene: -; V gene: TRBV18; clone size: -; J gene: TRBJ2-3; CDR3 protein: CASSPRTNVGTQYF; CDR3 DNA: TGTGCCAGCTCACCTCGGACAAATGTTGGTACGCAGTATTTT
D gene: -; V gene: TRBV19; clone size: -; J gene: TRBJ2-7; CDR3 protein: CASRKYDNLDEQYF; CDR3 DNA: TGTGCCAGTAGGAAGTACGACAATCTGGACGAGCAGTACTTC
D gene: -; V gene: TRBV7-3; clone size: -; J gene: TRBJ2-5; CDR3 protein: CASSPLGRFSQETQYF; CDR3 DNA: TGTGCCAGCAGCCCCCTGGGCAGGTTTTCCCAAGAGACCCAGTACTTC
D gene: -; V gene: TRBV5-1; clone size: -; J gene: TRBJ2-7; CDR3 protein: CASSTTGGSSSYEQYF; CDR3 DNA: TGCGCCAGCAGCACAACCGGGGGTTCGAGCTCCTACGAGCAGTACTTC
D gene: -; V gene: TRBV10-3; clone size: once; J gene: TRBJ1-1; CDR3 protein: CAMRPGALNTEAFF; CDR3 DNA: TGTGCCATGAGACCTGGAGCCTTGAACACTGAAGCTTTCTTT
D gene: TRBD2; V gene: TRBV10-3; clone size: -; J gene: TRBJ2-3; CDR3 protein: CAISTGTSGFPTDTQYF; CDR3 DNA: TGTGCCATCAGCACCGGGACTAGCGGGTTCCCCACAGATACGCAGTATTTT
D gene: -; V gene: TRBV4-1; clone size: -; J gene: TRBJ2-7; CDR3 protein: CASSPRGIRPSPGPYEQYF; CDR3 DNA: TGCGCCAGCAGCCCCCGAGGGATTCGGCCGTCCCCCGGGCCTTACGAGCAGTACTTC
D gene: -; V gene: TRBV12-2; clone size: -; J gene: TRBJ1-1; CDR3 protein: CASRFGVPEAFF; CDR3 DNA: TGTGCAAGTCGCTTCGGAGTCCCTGAAGCTTTCTTT